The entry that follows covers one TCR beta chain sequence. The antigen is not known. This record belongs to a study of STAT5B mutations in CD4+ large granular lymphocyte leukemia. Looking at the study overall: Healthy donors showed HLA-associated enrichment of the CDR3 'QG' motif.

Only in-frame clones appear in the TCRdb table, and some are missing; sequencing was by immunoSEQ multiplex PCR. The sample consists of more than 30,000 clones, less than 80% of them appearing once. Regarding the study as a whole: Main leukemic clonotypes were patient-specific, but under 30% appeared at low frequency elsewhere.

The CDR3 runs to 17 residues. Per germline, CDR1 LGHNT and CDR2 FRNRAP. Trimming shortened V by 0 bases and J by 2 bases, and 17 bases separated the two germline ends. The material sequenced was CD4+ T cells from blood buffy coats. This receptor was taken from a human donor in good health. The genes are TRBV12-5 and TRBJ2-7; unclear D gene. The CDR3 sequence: CASGLVLPNSGAYEQYF. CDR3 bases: TGTGCTAGTGGTTTGGTACTACCGAACAGTGGGGCCTACGAGCAGTACTTC. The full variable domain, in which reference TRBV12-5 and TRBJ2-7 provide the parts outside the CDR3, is DARVTQTPRHKVTEMGQEVTMRCQPILGHNTVFWYRQTMMQGLELLAYFRNRAPLDDSGMPKDRFSAEMPDATLATLKIQPSEPRDSAVYFCASGLVLPNSGAYEQYFGPGTRLTVT.